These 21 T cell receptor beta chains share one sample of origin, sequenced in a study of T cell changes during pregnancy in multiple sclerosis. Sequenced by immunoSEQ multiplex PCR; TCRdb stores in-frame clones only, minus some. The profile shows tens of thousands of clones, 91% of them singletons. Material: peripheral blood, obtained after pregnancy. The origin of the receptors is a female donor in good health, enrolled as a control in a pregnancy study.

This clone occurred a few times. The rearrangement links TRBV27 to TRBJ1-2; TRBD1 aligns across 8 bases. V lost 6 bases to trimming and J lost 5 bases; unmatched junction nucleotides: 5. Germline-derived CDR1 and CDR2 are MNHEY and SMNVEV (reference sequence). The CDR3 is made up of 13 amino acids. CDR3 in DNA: TGTGCCAGCAGGCCTACAGGGGGTTATGGCTACACCTTC. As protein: CASRPTGGYGYTF.

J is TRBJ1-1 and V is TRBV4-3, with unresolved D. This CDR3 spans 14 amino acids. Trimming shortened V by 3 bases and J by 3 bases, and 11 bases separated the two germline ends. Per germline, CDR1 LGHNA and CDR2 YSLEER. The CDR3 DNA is TGCGCCAGCAGCCAGGTTCAGATGGACACTGAAGCTTTCTTT. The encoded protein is CASSQVQMDTEAFF.

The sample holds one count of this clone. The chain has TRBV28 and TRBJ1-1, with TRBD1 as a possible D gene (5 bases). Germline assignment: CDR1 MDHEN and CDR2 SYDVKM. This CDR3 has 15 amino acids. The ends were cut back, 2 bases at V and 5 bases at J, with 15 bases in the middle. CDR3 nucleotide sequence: TGTGCCAGCAGTTTAGGCAGGGCCGGAAGGACTGAAGCTTTCTTT. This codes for CASSLGRAGRTEAFF.

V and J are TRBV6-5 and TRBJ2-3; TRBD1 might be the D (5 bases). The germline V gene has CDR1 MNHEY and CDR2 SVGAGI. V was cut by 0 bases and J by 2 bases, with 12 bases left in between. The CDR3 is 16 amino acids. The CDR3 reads CASSYSGQPDTDTQYF. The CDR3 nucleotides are TGTGCCAGCAGTTACTCGGGGCAGCCGGACACAGATACGCAGTATTTT.

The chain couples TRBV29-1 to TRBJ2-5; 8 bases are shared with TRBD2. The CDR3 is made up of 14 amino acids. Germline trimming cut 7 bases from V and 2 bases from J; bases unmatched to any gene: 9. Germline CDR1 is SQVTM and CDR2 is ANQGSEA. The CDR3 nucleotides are TGCAGCGCCAAACGGGGGGGCAGGCAAGAGACCCAGTACTTC. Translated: CSAKRGGRQETQYF.

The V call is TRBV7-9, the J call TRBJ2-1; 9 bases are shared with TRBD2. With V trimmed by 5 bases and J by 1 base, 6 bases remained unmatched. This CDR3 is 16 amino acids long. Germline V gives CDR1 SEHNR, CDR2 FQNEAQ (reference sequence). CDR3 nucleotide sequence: TGTGCCAGCAGCGGTAGCGGGGGAAATTCCTACAATGAGCAGTTCTTC. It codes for CASSGSGGNSYNEQFF.

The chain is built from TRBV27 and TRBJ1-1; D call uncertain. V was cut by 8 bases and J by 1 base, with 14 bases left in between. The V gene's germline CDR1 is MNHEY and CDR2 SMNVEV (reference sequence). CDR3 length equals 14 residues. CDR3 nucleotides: TGTGCCAGCTCCCGTGACACCTGGAACACTGAAGCTTTCTTT. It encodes CASSRDTWNTEAFF.

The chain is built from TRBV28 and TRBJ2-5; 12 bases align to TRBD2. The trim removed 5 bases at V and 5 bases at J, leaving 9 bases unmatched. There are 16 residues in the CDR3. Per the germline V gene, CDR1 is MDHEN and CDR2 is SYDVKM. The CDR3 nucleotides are TGTGCCAGCAGTGCATCTAGCGGGGGGGCCCGGGAGACCCAGTACTTC. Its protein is CASSASSGGARETQYF.

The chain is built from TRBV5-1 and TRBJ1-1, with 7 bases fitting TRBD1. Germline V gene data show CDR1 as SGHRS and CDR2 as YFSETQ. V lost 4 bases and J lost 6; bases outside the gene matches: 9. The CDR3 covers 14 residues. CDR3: CASSPRDRGSEAFF. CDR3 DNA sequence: TGCGCCAGCAGCCCTCGGGACAGAGGTTCTGAAGCTTTCTTT.

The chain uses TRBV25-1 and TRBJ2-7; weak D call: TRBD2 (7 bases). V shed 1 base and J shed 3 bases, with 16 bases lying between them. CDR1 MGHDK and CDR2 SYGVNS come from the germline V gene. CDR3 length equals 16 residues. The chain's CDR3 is CASSEWGGQEIYEQYF. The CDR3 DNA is TGTGCCAGCAGTGAATGGGGGGGGCAGGAGATCTACGAGCAGTACTTC.

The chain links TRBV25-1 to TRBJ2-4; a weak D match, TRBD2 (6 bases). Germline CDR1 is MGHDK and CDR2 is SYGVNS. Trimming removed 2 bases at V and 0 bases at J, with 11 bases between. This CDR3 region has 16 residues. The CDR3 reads CASSEEGGLAKNIQYF. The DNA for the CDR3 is TGTGCCAGCAGTGAAGAGGGAGGTCTAGCCAAAAACATTCAGTACTTC.

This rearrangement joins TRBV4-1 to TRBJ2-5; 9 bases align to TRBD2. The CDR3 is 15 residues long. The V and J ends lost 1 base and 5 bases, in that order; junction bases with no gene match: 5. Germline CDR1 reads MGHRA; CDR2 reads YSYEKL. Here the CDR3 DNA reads TGCGCCAGCAGCCAAGTTGCGGGGGGGGTGGAGACCCAGTACTTC. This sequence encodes CASSQVAGGVETQYF.

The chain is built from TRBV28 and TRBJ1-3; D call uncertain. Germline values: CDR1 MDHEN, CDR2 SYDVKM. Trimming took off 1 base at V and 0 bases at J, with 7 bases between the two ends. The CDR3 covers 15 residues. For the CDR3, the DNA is TGTGCCAGCAGTTTATCCCAACACTCTGGAAACACCATATATTTT. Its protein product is CASSLSQHSGNTIYF.

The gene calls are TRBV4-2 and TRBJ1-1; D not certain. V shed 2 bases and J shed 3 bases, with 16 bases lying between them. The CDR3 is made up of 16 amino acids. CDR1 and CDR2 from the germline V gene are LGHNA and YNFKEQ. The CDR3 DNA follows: TGTGCCAGCAGCCAATCGATAGGGAGCCCTTACACTGAAGCTTTCTTT. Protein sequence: CASSQSIGSPYTEAFF.

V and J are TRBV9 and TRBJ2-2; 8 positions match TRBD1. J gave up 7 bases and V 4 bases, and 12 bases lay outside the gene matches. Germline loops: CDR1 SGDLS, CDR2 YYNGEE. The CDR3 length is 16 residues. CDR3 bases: TGTGCCAGCAGCCCCCCGGGGCAGGGGGCGTACGGGGAGCTGTTTTTT. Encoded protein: CASSPPGQGAYGELFF. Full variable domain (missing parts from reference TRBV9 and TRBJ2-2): DSGVTQTPKHLITATGQRVTLRCSPRSGDLSVYWYQQSLDQGLQFLIQYYNGEERAKGNILERFSAQQFPDLHSELNLSSLELGDSALYFCASSPPGQGAYGELFFGEGSRLTVL.

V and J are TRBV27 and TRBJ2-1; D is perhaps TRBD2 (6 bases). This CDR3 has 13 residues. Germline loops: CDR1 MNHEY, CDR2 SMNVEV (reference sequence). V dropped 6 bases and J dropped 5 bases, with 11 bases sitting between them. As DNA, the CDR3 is TGTGCCAGCAGGGCCGGGGGAAACAATGAGCAGTTCTTC. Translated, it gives CASRAGGNNEQFF.

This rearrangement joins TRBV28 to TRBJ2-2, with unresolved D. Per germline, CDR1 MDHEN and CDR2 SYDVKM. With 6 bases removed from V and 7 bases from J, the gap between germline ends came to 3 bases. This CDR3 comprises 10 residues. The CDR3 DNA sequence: TGTGCCAGCAGCAGCGGGGAGCTGTTTTTT. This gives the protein CASSSGELFF. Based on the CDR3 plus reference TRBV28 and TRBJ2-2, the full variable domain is DVKVTQSSRYLVKRTGEKVFLECVQDMDHENMFWYRQDPGLGLRLIYFSYDVKMKEKGDIPEGYSVSREKKERFSLILESASTNQTSMYLCASSSGELFFGEGSRLTVL.

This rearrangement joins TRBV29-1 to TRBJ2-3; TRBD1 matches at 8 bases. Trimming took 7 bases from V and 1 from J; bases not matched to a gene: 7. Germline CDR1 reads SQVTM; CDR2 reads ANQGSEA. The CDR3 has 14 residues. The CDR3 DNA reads TGCAGCGCGACAGGGGTGTTGGGCACAGATACGCAGTATTTT. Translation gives CSATGVLGTDTQYF.

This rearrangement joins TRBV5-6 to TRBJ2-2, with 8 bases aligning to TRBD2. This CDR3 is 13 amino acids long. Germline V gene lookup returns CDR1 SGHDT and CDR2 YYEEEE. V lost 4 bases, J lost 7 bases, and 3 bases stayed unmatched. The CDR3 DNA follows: TGTGCCAGCAGCGCCGGGACTAGCGGGGAGCTGTTTTTT. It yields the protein CASSAGTSGELFF.

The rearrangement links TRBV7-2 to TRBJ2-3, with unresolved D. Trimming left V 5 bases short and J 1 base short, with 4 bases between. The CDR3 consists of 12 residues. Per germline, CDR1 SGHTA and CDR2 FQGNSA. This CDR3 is CASSLRTDTQYF. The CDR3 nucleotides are TGTGCCAGCAGCCTCCGCACAGATACGCAGTATTTT.

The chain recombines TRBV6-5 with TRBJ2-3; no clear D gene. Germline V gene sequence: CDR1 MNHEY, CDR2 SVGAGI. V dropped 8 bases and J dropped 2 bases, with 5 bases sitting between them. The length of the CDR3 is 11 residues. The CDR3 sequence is CASCNTDTQYF. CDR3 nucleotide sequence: TGTGCCAGCTGTAACACAGATACGCAGTATTTT.